These T cell receptor beta chains were read from a single sample in a study of blood T cell repertoires in COVID-19. Here immunoSEQ multiplex PCR was the method, and the copy in TCRdb shows in-frame clones only, minus some. The sample yields around 310,000 clones, approximately 89% seen once. Sequencing input: PBMCs or T cells enriched from blood (not recorded which). The receptors shown here come from a woman in her twenties or thirties who had recovered from COVID-19. Both conserved end residues are part of each CDR3. D genes are given only for firm matches. Rows give clone size only sometimes, using once, few, many, or a class for an expanded clone.

TRBD2 | . | TRBJ2-7 | TRBV10-3 | CAISEWLGGSGRSSYEQYF | TGTGCCATCAGTGAATGGCTGGGTGGAAGCGGGAGGAGCTCCTACGAGCAGTACTTC
. | . | TRBJ2-7 | TRBV7-6 | CASSLGSATYYEQYF | TGTGCCAGCAGCTTAGGAAGCGCTACCTACTACGAGCAGTACTTC
TRBD1 | . | TRBJ2-5 | TRBV18 | CASSTRDRGQETQYF | TGTGCCAGCTCTACCAGGGACAGGGGCCAAGAGACCCAGTACTTC
. | . | TRBJ1-6 | TRBV5-1 | CASSLHTLGRESDSPLHF | TGCGCCAGCAGCCTACACACCCTTGGGCGTGAGAGTGATTCACCCCTCCACTTT
TRBD2 | . | TRBJ2-1 | TRBV28 | CASSFLAGGTYNEQFF | TGTGCCAGCAGTTTTCTAGCGGGAGGGACCTACAATGAGCAGTTCTTC
TRBD1 | . | TRBJ2-1 | TRBV19 | CASSIRWDSPVSYNEQFF | TGTGCCAGTAGTATCCGTTGGGACAGCCCGGTATCCTACAATGAGCAGTTCTTC
. | once | TRBJ1-1 | TRBV7-9 | CAVALFKVEAFF | TGTGCCGTAGCTCTTTTTAAGGTGGAAGCTTTCTTT
. | few | TRBJ2-1 | TRBV4-1 | CASSQKLLAESYNEQFF | TGCGCCAGCAGCCAGAAGTTGTTAGCGGAATCCTACAATGAGCAGTTCTTC
. | . | TRBJ1-2 | TRBV28 | CASLSILLSGYTF | TGTGCCAGCTTATCTATCCTCCTAAGCGGCTACACCTTC
. | . | TRBJ1-1 | TRBV19 | CASSGLEVNTEAFF | TGTGCCAGTAGTGGGCTTGAAGTGAACACTGAAGCTTTCTTT
TRBD2 | . | TRBJ2-2 | TRBV5-1 | CASSVPSGSGELFF | TGCGCCAGCAGCGTTCCTAGCGGGAGTGGGGAGCTGTTTTTT
TRBD1 | few | TRBJ1-5 | TRBV4-1 | CASSPRQGRSNQPQHF | TGCGCCAGCAGCCCCCGACAGGGGAGAAGCAATCAGCCCCAGCATTTT
TRBD2 | . | TRBJ2-1 | TRBV2 | CASSATSGSYNEQFF | TGTGCCAGCAGTGCAACTAGCGGGAGTTACAATGAGCAGTTCTTC
. | . | TRBJ1-2 | TRBV7-9 | CASSNRVNYGYTF | TGTGCCAGCAGCAACAGGGTTAACTATGGCTACACCTTC
TRBD2 | . | TRBJ2-1 | TRBV7-6 | CASSPHPETSGRGEQFF | TGTGCCAGCAGCCCTCACCCGGAGACTAGCGGGAGGGGTGAGCAGTTCTTC
TRBD1 | . | TRBJ1-4 | TRBV6-5 | CASSSTGATNEKLFF | TGTGCCAGCAGCTCGACAGGGGCCACTAATGAAAAACTGTTTTTT
TRBD1 | . | TRBJ2-7 | TRBV2 | CASTSRDRAYEQYF | TGTGCCAGCACCTCCCGGGACAGGGCCTACGAGCAGTACTTC
. | . | TRBJ1-1 | TRBV3-1/TRBV3-2 | CASSQDQGNTEAFF | TGTGCCAGCAGCCAAGATCAGGGGAACACTGAAGCTTTCTTT
. | . | TRBJ1-2 | TRBV19 | CASSIGTASSYGYTF | TGTGCCAGTAGTATAGGGACAGCCTCAAGCTATGGCTACACCTTC
. | . | TRBJ2-2 | TRBV5-1 | CASRDTGNTGELFF | TGCGCCAGCAGGGATACAGGGAACACCGGGGAGCTGTTTTTT
TRBD1 | . | TRBJ2-7 | TRBV9 | CASSHPGQGISYEQYF | TGTGCCAGCAGCCACCCGGGACAGGGGATCTCCTACGAGCAGTACTTC
. | few | TRBJ2-6 | TRBV6-5 | CASNREPSGANVLTF | TGTGCCAGCAACAGGGAGCCATCTGGGGCCAACGTCCTGACTTTC
. | . | TRBJ2-7 | TRBV6-7 | CASSYQGRHEQYF | TGTGCCAGCAGTTACCAGGGCAGACACGAGCAGTACTTC
TRBD2 | . | TRBJ2-1 | TRBV10-1 | CASSESILAGVVIWNEQFF | TGCGCCAGCAGTGAGTCGATACTAGCGGGAGTGGTAATTTGGAATGAGCAGTTCTTC
. | . | TRBJ1-2 | TRBV19 | CASSNTGSRAFGYTF | TGTGCCAGTAGTAACACCGGGAGCCGGGCTTTTGGCTACACCTTC
. | . | TRBJ2-1 | TRBV11-2 | CASSSIRNAGTHNEQFF | TGTGCCAGCAGCTCCATTAGGAACGCCGGGACACACAATGAGCAGTTCTTC
. | . | TRBJ2-1 | TRBV6-5 | CASSYRGRRDNEQFF | TGTGCCAGCAGTTACAGAGGTCGGAGGGACAATGAGCAGTTCTTC
TRBD1 | . | TRBJ1-5 | TRBV18 | CASSPQTGGNQPQHF | TGTGCCAGCTCACCTCAGACAGGGGGCAATCAGCCCCAGCATTTT
TRBD1 | . | TRBJ2-1 | TRBV11-2 | CASRLGQGPYNEQFF | TGTGCCAGCAGGTTAGGACAGGGGCCCTACAATGAGCAGTTCTTC
. | . | TRBJ2-1 | TRBV2 | CASSDDRPNEQFF | TGTGCCAGCAGTGATGACAGGCCCAATGAGCAGTTCTTC
. | . | TRBJ1-5 | TRBV6-5 | CASRKGISQPQHF | TGTGCCAGCAGGAAGGGGATCAGTCAGCCCCAGCATTTT
. | . | TRBJ1-1 | TRBV24-1 | CATSPSPGGEENTEAFF | TGTGCCACCAGCCCAAGTCCGGGGGGGGAGGAGAACACTGAAGCTTTCTTT
. | . | TRBJ2-2 | TRBV2 | CASTFLGELFF | TGTGCCAGCACCTTCCTAGGGGAGCTGTTTTTT
. | . | TRBJ2-7 | TRBV19 | CASTVAGGYEQYF | TGTGCCAGTACGGTGGCAGGTGGCTACGAGCAGTACTTC
. | . | TRBJ2-5 | TRBV18 | CASSAGPKETQYF | TGTGCCAGCTCAGCGGGTCCCAAAGAGACCCAGTACTTC
TRBD2 | . | TRBJ2-7 | TRBV19 | CASSTSGSSTYEQYF | TGTGCCAGTAGTACTAGCGGGAGTTCCACCTACGAGCAGTACTTC
TRBD1 | . | TRBJ1-2 | TRBV6-5 | CASSYLTGRNYGYTF | TGTGCCAGCAGTTATCTGACAGGGAGAAACTATGGCTACACCTTC
. | . | TRBJ1-4 | TRBV5-4 | CASSAVGGMNEKLFF | TGTGCCAGCAGCGCCGTGGGGGGGATGAATGAAAAACTGTTTTTT
. | . | TRBJ2-7 | TRBV6-2/TRBV6-3 | CASSQRRSNYEQYF | TGTGCCAGCAGTCAACGGAGATCGAATTACGAGCAGTACTTC
. | . | TRBJ2-1 | TRBV4-1 | CASSQDQQGLGEQFF | TGCGCCAGCAGCCAAGATCAACAGGGATTGGGTGAGCAGTTCTTC
. | . | TRBJ2-2 | TRBV19 | CASSIAGLRSLNTGELFF | TGTGCCAGTAGTATAGCTGGACTACGTTCGCTAAACACCGGGGAGCTGTTTTTT
TRBD2 | . | TRBJ2-6 | TRBV5-1 | CASSTGGGANVLTF | TGCGCCAGCAGTACGGGAGGTGGGGCCAACGTCCTGACTTTC
. | . | TRBJ1-1 | TRBV5-4 | CASSLGTADSWNTEAFF | TGTGCCAGCAGCTTGGGGACAGCGGATTCATGGAACACTGAAGCTTTCTTT
. | . | TRBJ2-5 | TRBV7-9 | CASTLEGLWETQYF | TGTGCCAGCACTCTAGAGGGATTATGGGAGACCCAGTACTTC
. | . | TRBJ1-2 | TRBV5-1 | CASSLDGDYGYTF | TGCGCCAGCAGCTTGGACGGGGACTATGGCTACACCTTC
TRBD2 | . | TRBJ2-1 | TRBV6-2/TRBV6-3 | CASSYFGEGGYNEQFF | TGTGCCAGCAGTTACTTTGGGGAGGGCGGATACAATGAGCAGTTCTTC
TRBD1 | . | TRBJ1-6 | TRBV5-1 | CASSFDRGNSPLHF | TGCGCCAGCAGCTTCGACAGGGGTAATTCACCCCTCCACTTT
TRBD1 | . | TRBJ1-2 | TRBV9 | CASSARTGNYGYTF | TGTGCCAGCAGCGCCCGGACAGGGAACTATGGCTACACCTTC
TRBD2 | . | TRBJ2-1 | TRBV7-8 | CASSLAGLAGPYNEQFF | TGTGCCAGCAGCTTAGCGGGACTAGCGGGACCTTACAATGAGCAGTTCTTC
TRBD1 | . | TRBJ2-7 | TRBV6-5 | CAIGATGANHEQYF | TGTGCCATAGGGGCGACAGGGGCAAACCACGAGCAGTACTTC
. | . | TRBJ1-5 | TRBV27 | CASSLAGSQPQHF | TGTGCCAGCAGTTTGGCGGGGAGTCAGCCCCAGCATTTT
TRBD2 | . | TRBJ2-3 | TRBV6-2/TRBV6-3 | CASSSRRLAGLLDLPTDTQYF | TGTGCCAGCAGTTCTCGCCGACTAGCGGGGCTCCTAGACCTACCCACAGATACGCAGTATTTT
TRBD2 | . | TRBJ2-1 | TRBV18 | CASSQLATFAYNEQFF | TGTGCCAGCTCGCAACTAGCGACTTTTGCCTACAATGAGCAGTTCTTC
. | . | TRBJ1-4 | TRBV29-1 | CSVLSGNEKLFF | TGCAGCGTTTTGAGCGGAAATGAAAAACTGTTTTTT
. | . | TRBJ2-7 | TRBV5-6 | CASSLGGLGYEQYF | TGTGCCAGCAGCTTGGGAGGGTTGGGCTACGAGCAGTACTTC